This section outlines one T cell receptor beta chain sequence together with its context. Its antigen is not known. These data are taken from a study of T cell repertoires in cytomegalovirus infection. Looking at the study overall: Well-studied HLA-B-restricted CMV epitopes were used in the study alongside recently identified HLA-C-restricted ones. A matching HLA type, together with CMV infection, was signaled by public TCR beta signatures.

TCRdb used MiXCR to reprocess the reads, holding one entry per CDR3 protein. The sample includes 140,000 to 150,000 distinct CDR3 sequences, 25% to 35% of them seen just once. Points from the study as a whole: Within the response measured ex vivo, HLA-C-restricted CMV-specific TCR beta clonotypes were dominant.

CDR3 length: 13 residues. The V segment lost 1 base and the J segment 6 bases; nucleotides outside the gene matches: 1. In germline, CDR1 is MNHEY, CDR2 SMNVEV (reference sequence). The clonotype originates from a human donor in good health (CMV status not recorded). Some clones in this sample may be carry-over from other donors' samples. The chain joins TRBV27 to TRBJ1-2; 8 bases agree with TRBD1. The source material was CD8+ T cells from cultured PBMCs, sampled from culture after CMV antigen stimulation. The CDR3 DNA reads as TGTGCCAGCAGTTTATACAGGGGGGATGGCTACACCTTC. This gives the protein CASSLYRGDGYTF.